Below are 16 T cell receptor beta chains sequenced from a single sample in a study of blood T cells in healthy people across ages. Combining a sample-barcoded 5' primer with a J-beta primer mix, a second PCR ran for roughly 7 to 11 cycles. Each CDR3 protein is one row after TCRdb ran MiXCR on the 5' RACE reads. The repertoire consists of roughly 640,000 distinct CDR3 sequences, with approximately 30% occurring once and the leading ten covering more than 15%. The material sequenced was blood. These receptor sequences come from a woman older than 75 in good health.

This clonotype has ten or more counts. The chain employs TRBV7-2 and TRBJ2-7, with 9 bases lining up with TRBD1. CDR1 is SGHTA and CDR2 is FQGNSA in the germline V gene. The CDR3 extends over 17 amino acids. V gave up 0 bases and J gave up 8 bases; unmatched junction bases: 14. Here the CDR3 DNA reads TGTGCCAGCAGCTTAGCTCCGGGACAGGGAGACCGATCTAAGCAGTACTTC. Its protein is CASSLAPGQGDRSKQYF.

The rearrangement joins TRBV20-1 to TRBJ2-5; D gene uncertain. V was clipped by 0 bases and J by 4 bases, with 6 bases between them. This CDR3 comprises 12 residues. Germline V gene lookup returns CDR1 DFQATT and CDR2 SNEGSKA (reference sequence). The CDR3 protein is CSAREDRETQYF. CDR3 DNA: TGCAGTGCTAGAGAGGATCGAGAGACCCAGTACTTC.

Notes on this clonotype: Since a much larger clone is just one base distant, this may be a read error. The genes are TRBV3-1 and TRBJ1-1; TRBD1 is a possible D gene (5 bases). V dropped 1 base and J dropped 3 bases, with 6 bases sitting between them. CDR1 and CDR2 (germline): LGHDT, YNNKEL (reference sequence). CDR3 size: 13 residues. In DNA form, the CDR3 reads TGTGCCAGCAGCCAAGTGGGGGACACTGAAGCTTTCTTT. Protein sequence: CASSQVGDTEAFF.

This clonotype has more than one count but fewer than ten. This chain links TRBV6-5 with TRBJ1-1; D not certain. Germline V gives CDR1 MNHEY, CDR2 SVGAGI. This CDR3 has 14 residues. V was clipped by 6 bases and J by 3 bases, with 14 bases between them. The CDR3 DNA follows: TGTGCCAGCAGCGAAACCCGTGGGCACACTGAAGCTTTCTTT. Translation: CASSETRGHTEAFF.

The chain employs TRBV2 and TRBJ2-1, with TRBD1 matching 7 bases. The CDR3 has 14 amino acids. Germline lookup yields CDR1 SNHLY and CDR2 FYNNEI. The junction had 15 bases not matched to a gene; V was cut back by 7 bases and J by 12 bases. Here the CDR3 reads CASTTHSLDRAQFF. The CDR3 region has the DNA TGTGCCAGCACCACCCACAGCTTAGACAGGGCGCAGTTCTTC.

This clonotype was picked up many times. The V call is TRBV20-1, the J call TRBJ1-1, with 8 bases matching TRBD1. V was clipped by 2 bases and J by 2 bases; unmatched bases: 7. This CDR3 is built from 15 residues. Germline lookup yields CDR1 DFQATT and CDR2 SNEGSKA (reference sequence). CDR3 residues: CSARSLTGANTEAFF. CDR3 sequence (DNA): TGCAGTGCTAGATCCCTGACAGGGGCAAACACTGAAGCTTTCTTT.

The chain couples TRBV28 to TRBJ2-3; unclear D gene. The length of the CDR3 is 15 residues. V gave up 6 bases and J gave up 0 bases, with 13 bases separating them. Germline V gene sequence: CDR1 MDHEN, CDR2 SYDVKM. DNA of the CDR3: TGTGCCAGCAGCCGGCCGGTGTCAAGCACAGATACGCAGTATTTT. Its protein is CASSRPVSSTDTQYF.

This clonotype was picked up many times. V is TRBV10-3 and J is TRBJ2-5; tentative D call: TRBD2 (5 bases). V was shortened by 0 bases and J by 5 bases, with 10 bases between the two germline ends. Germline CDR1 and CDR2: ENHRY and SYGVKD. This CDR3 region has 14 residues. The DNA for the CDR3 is TGTGCCATCAGTGAGTCGTTGAGGGCGGAGACCCAGTACTTC. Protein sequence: CAISESLRAETQYF.

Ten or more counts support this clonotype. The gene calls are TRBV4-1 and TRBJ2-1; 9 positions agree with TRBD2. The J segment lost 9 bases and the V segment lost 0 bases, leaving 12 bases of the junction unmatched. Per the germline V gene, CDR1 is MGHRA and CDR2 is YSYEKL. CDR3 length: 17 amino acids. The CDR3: CASSQDPGGGASPEQFF. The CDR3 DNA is TGCGCCAGCAGCCAAGATCCTGGCGGGGGGGCCTCTCCTGAGCAGTTCTTC.

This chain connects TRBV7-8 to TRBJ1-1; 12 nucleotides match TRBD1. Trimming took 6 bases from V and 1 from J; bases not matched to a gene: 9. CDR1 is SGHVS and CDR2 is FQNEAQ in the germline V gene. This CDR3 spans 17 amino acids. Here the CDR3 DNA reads TGTGCCAGCAGGCAATGGGGACAGGGGGCGGGGAACACTGAAGCTTTCTTT. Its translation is CASRQWGQGAGNTEAFF.

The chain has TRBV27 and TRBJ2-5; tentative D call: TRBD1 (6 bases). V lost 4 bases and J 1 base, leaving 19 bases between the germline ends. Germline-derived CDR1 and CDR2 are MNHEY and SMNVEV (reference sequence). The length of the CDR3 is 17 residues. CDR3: CASSSSVGGPFQETQYF. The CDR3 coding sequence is TGTGCCAGCAGTTCCTCAGTTGGGGGCCCCTTCCAAGAGACCCAGTACTTC.

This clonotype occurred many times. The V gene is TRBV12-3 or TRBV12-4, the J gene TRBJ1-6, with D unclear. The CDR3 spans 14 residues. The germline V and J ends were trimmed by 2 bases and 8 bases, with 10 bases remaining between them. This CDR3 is CASSLRPLYSPLHF. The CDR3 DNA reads TGTGCCAGCAGTTTACGCCCCCTCTATTCACCCCTCCACTTT.

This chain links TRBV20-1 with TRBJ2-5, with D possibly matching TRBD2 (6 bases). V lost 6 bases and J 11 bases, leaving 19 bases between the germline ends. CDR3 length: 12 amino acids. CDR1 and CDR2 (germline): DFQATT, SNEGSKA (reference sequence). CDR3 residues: CSAIGRREEQYF. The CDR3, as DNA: TGCAGTGCCATTGGCCGTAGGGAGGAGCAGTACTTC.

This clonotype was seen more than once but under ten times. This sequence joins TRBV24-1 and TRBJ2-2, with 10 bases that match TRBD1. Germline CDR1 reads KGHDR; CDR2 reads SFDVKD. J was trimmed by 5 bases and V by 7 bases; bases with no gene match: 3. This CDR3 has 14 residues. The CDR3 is CATRRTGGTGELFF. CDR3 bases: TGTGCCACCAGGCGGACAGGGGGGACCGGGGAGCTGTTTTTT.

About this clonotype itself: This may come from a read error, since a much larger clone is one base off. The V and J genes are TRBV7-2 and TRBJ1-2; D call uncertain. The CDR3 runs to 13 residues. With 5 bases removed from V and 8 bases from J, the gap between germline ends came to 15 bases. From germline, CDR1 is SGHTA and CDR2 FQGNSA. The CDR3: CASSPPVVQGYTF. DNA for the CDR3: TGTGCCAGCAGCCCCCCGGTGGTACAGGGCTACACCTTC. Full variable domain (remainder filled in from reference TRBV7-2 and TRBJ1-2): GAGVSQSPSNKVTEKGKDVELRCDPISGHTALYWYRQSLGQGLEFLIYFQGNSAPDKSGLPSDRFSAERTGGSVSTLTIQRTQQEDSAVYLCASSPPVVQGYTFGSGTRLTVV.

In nucleotides, the CDR3 is TGTGCCTGGAGTGACCGGATCGGTTCACCCCTCCACTTT. As protein: CAWSDRIGSPLHF. The chain couples TRBV30 to TRBJ1-6; D is ambiguous. Germline CDR1 is GTSNPN and CDR2 is SVGIG (reference sequence). The ends were cut back, 1 base at V and 9 bases at J, with 10 bases in the middle. This CDR3 region has 13 residues.